A selection of T cell receptor beta chains follows, all from one sample in a study of blood T cells in healthy people across ages. Each CDR3 protein is one row after TCRdb ran MiXCR on the 5' RACE reads. This table has fewer than 2,000,000 distinct CDR3 sequences, about 31% appearing once. The sample consisted of blood. The receptors stem from a woman between 25 and 40 years old in good health. Each CDR3 is given with its conserved first and last residue. D genes are given only for firm matches. Only some rows state a clone size, as once, few, many or a class for expanded clones.

j_gene	abundance	v_gene	d_gene	CDR3aa	CDR3nt
TRBJ2-5	few	TRBV2	-	CASMPSPAGRETQYF	TGTGCCAGCATGCCCTCCCCCGCGGGGAGGGAGACCCAGTACTTC
TRBJ2-7	-	TRBV12-5	-	CASGGGCYEQYF	TGTGCTAGTGGTGGGGGGTGTTACGAGCAGTACTTC
TRBJ1-2	-	TRBV27	-	CAIPGGLRGYTF	TGTGCCATTCCGGGGGGTCTTCGGGGCTACACCTTC
TRBJ2-1	-	TRBV30	TRBD2	CAWSRTSGYNEQFF	TGTGCCTGGAGTAGGACTAGCGGCTACAATGAGCAGTTCTTC
TRBJ2-3	-	TRBV21-1	-	CASSKWVAGYRHSTDTQYF	TGTGCCAGCAGCAAATGGGTGGCAGGGTATAGACATAGCACAGATACGCAGTATTTT
TRBJ2-5	few	TRBV5-1	TRBD1	CASSSTGGIVVETQYF	TGCGCCAGCAGTTCAACAGGGGGCATCGTGGTGGAGACCCAGTACTTC
TRBJ2-6	-	TRBV13	-	CASSFSGSGANVLIF	TGTGCCAGCAGCTTTAGTGGGTCTGGGGCCAACGTCCTGATTTTC
TRBJ2-2	-	TRBV6-1	-	CASTPNGGANTGELFF	TGTGCCAGCACCCCAAACGGGGGAGCGAACACCGGGGAGCTGTTTTTT
TRBJ2-3	many	TRBV5-1	TRBD1	CASSATGLDTDTQYF	TGCGCCAGCAGCGCGACAGGGTTGGACACAGATACGCAGTATTTT
TRBJ1-4	-	TRBV4-1	-	CASSQQTQGGRTNEKLFF	TGCGCCAGCAGCCAACAGACACAGGGAGGAAGGACTAATGAAAAACTGTTTTTT
TRBJ2-3	few	TRBV4-1	TRBD1	CASSQGQGTTDTQYF	TGCGCCAGCAGCCAAGGACAGGGCACCACAGATACGCAGTATTTT
TRBJ2-4	-	TRBV28	-	CASSRLGSNIQYF	TGTGCCAGCAGTCGATTGGGGTCCAACATTCAGTACTTC
TRBJ2-3	-	TRBV5-6	-	CASSLPPGSDTQYF	TGTGCCAGCAGCTTACCCCCAGGGTCAGATACGCAGTATTTT
TRBJ2-5	-	TRBV7-9	-	CASSSPSTEQETQYF	TGTGCCAGCAGCTCCCCAAGCACCGAACAAGAGACCCAGTACTTC
TRBJ2-6	many	TRBV6-1	TRBD1	CASGTGGSGANVLTF	TGTGCCAGCGGGACAGGGGGTTCTGGGGCCAACGTCCTGACTTTC
TRBJ2-5	-	TRBV4-1	TRBD2	CASSQGLAGFETQYF	TGCGCCAGCAGCCAAGGACTAGCGGGGTTCGAGACCCAGTACTTC
TRBJ2-7	many	TRBV12-3/TRBV12-4	TRBD2	CASTRGGSGDYEQYF	TGTGCCAGCACTAGAGGTGGTAGCGGGGACTACGAGCAGTACTTC
TRBJ1-4	-	TRBV2	-	CASRRTLLAAEKLFF	TGTGCCAGCAGGAGAACACTCCTGGCCGCTGAAAAACTGTTTTTT
TRBJ1-2	-	TRBV25-1	TRBD1	CASSRGTGFGYTF	TGTGCCAGCAGCCGCGGGACAGGGTTTGGCTACACCTTC
TRBJ2-1	-	TRBV5-6	TRBD1	CASSTRQGALGASSYNEQFF	TGTGCCAGCAGCACTCGACAGGGGGCTTTAGGGGCAAGCTCCTACAATGAGCAGTTCTTC
TRBJ1-5	-	TRBV18	-	CASSPLETVQPQHF	TGTGCCAGCTCACCACTTGAGACAGTTCAGCCCCAGCATTTT
TRBJ2-1	-	TRBV5-1	-	CASADLPPGSLEQFF	TGCGCCAGCGCCGACCTTCCCCCAGGGAGTCTTGAGCAGTTCTTC
TRBJ2-1	-	TRBV28	-	CASSWSSSSYNEQFF	TGTGCCAGCAGTTGGAGCTCCAGCTCCTACAATGAGCAGTTCTTC
TRBJ2-3	-	TRBV12-3/TRBV12-4	-	CASSFQGGLADTQYF	TGTGCCAGCAGTTTCCAGGGGGGCCTGGCAGATACGCAGTATTTT
TRBJ2-3	few	TRBV9	-	CASSVAGAGLDTQYF	TGTGCCAGCAGCGTAGCGGGGGCAGGTCTCGATACGCAGTATTTT
TRBJ2-7	many	TRBV20-1	-	CSAIKGSYEQYF	TGCAGTGCTATTAAGGGGAGCTACGAGCAGTACTTC
TRBJ2-7	few	TRBV12-3/TRBV12-4	-	CASSAPRDGTYEQYF	TGTGCCAGCAGTGCTCCCCGGGACGGGACCTACGAGCAGTACTTC
TRBJ1-1	few	TRBV14	-	CASSQEGRWDEAFF	TGTGCCAGCAGCCAAGAGGGGCGCTGGGATGAAGCTTTCTTT
TRBJ1-2	few	TRBV7-9	-	CASRAPGADYGYTF	TGTGCCAGCAGAGCCCCGGGAGCGGACTATGGCTACACCTTC
TRBJ2-3	few	TRBV29-1	TRBD2	CSVGSGGSDTQYF	TGCAGCGTGGGTAGCGGGGGATCAGATACGCAGTATTTT
TRBJ2-1	few	TRBV9	TRBD2	CASSATGTRHDEQFF	TGTGCCAGCAGCGCCACCGGGACTAGACACGATGAGCAGTTCTTC
TRBJ2-5	-	TRBV28	TRBD2	CASSPRGGGRGTQYF	TGTGCCAGCAGCCCCCGGGGCGGGGGAAGGGGGACCCAGTACTTC
TRBJ1-4	once	TRBV20-1	-	CSARDGSGEGEKRFF	TGCAGTGCTAGAGATGGGTCCGGGGAGGGCGAAAAACGGTTTTTT
TRBJ2-5	once	TRBV6-5	TRBD1	CASRQGHEETQYF	TGTGCCAGCCGACAGGGACACGAAGAGACCCAGTACTTC
TRBJ2-7	few	TRBV11-2	-	CASSPNEGHLFEQYF	TGTGCCAGCAGCCCCAACGAGGGACATTTGTTCGAGCAGTACTTC
TRBJ2-5	many	TRBV4-2	TRBD2	CASSQYRTSIGETQYF	TGTGCCAGCAGCCAGTATCGGACTAGCATAGGAGAGACCCAGTACTTC
TRBJ2-1	-	TRBV20-1	TRBD2	CSALRTSGASGEQFF	TGCAGTGCTTTACGGACTAGCGGGGCTAGTGGTGAGCAGTTCTTC
TRBJ2-5	-	TRBV7-9	TRBD1	CASSFADRGQETQYF	TGTGCCAGCAGCTTCGCGGACAGGGGGCAAGAGACCCAGTACTTC
TRBJ1-2	-	TRBV20-1	-	CSAQGVHGYTF	TGCAGTGCTCAGGGAGTTCATGGCTACACCTTC
TRBJ2-5	-	TRBV9	-	CASSVRGDRETQYF	TGTGCCAGCAGCGTGAGGGGGGACCGAGAGACCCAGTACTTC
TRBJ1-1	few	TRBV10-3	-	CAISEDYMNTEAFF	TGTGCCATCAGTGAGGATTACATGAACACTGAAGCTTTCTTT
TRBJ2-1	-	TRBV2	-	CASSEAGGRSSYNEQFF	TGTGCCAGCAGTGAAGCGGGTGGAAGAAGCTCCTACAATGAGCAGTTCTTC
TRBJ2-5	many	TRBV4-1	-	CASSQWGRETQYF	TGCGCCAGCAGCCAATGGGGTCGGGAGACCCAGTACTTC
TRBJ2-1	-	TRBV2	TRBD1	CASSARTGDSYNEQFF	TGTGCCAGCAGTGCGCGGACAGGGGATTCCTACAATGAGCAGTTCTTC
TRBJ2-7	few	TRBV4-1	TRBD1	CASSHPARGRPYEQYF	TGCGCCAGCAGCCACCCGGCCAGGGGGCGACCCTACGAGCAGTACTTC
TRBJ1-1	-	TRBV7-8	-	CASSSLDRENTEAFF	TGTGCCAGCAGCTCTTTGGACAGAGAGAACACTGAAGCTTTCTTT